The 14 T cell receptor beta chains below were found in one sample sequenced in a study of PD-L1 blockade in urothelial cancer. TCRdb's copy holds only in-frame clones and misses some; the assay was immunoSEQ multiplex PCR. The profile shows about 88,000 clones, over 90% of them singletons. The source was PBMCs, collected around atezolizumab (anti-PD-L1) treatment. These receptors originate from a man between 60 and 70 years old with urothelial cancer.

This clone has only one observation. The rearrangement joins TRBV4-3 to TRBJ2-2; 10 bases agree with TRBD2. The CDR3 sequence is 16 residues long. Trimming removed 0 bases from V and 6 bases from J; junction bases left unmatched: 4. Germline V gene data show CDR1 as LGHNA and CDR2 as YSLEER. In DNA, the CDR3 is TGCGCCAGCAGCCAAGATCAAGGACTAGCGGCCGGGGAGCTGTTTTTT. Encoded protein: CASSQDQGLAAGELFF.

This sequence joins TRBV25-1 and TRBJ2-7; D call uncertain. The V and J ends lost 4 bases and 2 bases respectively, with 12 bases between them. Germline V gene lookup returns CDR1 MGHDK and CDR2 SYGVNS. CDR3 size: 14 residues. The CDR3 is CASSVSLGPYEQYF. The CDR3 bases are TGTGCCAGCAGTGTTAGCCTCGGCCCCTACGAGCAGTACTTC.

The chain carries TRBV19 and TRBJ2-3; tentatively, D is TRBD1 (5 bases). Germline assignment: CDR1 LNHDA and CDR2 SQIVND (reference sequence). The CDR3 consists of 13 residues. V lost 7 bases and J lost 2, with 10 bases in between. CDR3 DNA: TGTGCCAGTAATGGGGCAGTCACAGATACGCAGTATTTT. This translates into CASNGAVTDTQYF.

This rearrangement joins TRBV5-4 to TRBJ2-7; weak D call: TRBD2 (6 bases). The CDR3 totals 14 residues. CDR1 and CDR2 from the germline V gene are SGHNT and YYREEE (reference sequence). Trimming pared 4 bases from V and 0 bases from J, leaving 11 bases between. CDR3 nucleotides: TGTGCCAGCAGCCCGGGACTTTACTCCTACGAGCAGTACTTC. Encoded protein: CASSPGLYSYEQYF. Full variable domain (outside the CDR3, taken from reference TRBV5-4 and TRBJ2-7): ETGVTQSPTHLIKTRGQQVTLRCSSQSGHNTVSWYQQALGQGPQFIFQYYREEENGRGNFPPRFSGLQFPNYSSELNVNALELDDSALYLCASSPGLYSYEQYFGPGTRLTVT.

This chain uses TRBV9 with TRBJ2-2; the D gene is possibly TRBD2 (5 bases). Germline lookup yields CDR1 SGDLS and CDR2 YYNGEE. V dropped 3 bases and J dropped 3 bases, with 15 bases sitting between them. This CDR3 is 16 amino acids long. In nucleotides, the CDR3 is TGTGCCAGCAGCGGGGAGCTTACTAGGGACACCGGGGAGCTGTTTTTT. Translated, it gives CASSGELTRDTGELFF.

CDR3 bases: TGTGCCAGCAGCTCCCGGGCCGGGGGAGGCGGGTACGAGCAGTACTTC. Amino acids: CASSSRAGGGGYEQYF. The chain joins TRBV7-2 to TRBJ2-7; possible D gene TRBD2, 6 bases. This CDR3 is 16 amino acids long. V shed 4 bases and J shed 4 bases, with 20 bases lying between them. Germline V gives CDR1 SGHTA, CDR2 FQGNSA.

The CDR3: CASTRTGGTEAFF. In nucleotides, the CDR3 is TGTGCCAGCACTCGGACAGGGGGTACTGAAGCTTTCTTT. This sequence joins TRBV2 and TRBJ1-1; 10 nucleotides align to TRBD1. There are 13 residues in the CDR3. V was clipped by 7 bases and J by 5 bases; unmatched bases: 4. Germline loops: CDR1 SNHLY, CDR2 FYNNEI.

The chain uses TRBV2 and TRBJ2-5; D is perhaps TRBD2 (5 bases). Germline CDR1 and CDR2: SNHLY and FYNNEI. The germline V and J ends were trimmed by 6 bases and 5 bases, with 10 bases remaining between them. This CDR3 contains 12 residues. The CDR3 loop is CASREESETQYF. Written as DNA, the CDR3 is TGTGCCAGCAGGGAGGAATCGGAGACCCAGTACTTC.

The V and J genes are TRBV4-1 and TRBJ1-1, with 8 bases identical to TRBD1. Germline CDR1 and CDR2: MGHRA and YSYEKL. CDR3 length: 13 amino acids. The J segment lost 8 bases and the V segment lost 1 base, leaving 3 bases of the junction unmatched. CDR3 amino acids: CASSQGRDREAFF. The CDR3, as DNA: TGCGCCAGCAGCCAAGGTAGGGACAGGGAAGCTTTCTTT.

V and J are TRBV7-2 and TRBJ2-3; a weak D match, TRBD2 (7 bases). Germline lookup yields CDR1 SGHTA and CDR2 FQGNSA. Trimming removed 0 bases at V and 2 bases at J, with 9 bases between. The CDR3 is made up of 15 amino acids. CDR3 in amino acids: CASSLAGGHTDTQYF. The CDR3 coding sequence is TGTGCCAGCAGCTTAGCGGGGGGGCACACAGATACGCAGTATTTT.

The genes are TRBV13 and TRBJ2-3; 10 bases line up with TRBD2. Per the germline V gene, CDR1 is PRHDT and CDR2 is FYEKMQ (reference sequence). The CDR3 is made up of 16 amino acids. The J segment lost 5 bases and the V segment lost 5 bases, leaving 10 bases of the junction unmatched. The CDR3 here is CASSRLAGGQVDTQYF. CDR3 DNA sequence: TGTGCCAGCAGCCGGTTAGCGGGGGGCCAAGTAGATACGCAGTATTTT.

The CDR3 coding sequence is TGTGCCAGCAGCCAAGAGGCCTTCAATCAGCCCCAGCATTTT. As protein: CASSQEAFNQPQHF. This chain uses TRBV4-2 with TRBJ1-5; D unclear. V gave up 0 bases and J gave up 3 bases, with 6 bases separating them. The CDR3 covers 14 residues. The germline gives CDR1 LGHNA, CDR2 YNFKEQ.

The CDR3 coding sequence is TGTGCCAGCACCGACCGCCGAGGCGGGAATGAAAAACTGTTTTTT. This gives the protein CASTDRRGGNEKLFF. The chain joins TRBV6-5 to TRBJ1-4; no clear D. With 7 bases removed from V and 5 bases from J, the gap between germline ends came to 17 bases. The CDR3 length is 15 residues. Germline V gives CDR1 MNHEY, CDR2 SVGAGI.

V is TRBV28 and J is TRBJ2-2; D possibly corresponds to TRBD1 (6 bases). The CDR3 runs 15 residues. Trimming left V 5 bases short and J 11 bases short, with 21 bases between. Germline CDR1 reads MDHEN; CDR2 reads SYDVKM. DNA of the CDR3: TGTGCCAGCAGTCCGACGCCGACAGGCGGAGAAGAGCTGTTTTTT. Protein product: CASSPTPTGGEELFF.